This is a list of T cell receptor beta chains from one sample in a study of T cell repertoires in cytomegalovirus infection. Their antigen targets remain unknown. TCRdb passed the reads through MiXCR, listing each CDR3 protein once. This sample has about 69,000 distinct CDR3 sequences, with approximately 30% found just once. This material consisted of CD8+ T cells from cultured PBMCs, taken from culture after CMV antigen stimulation. Every receptor here comes from a human donor in good health (CMV status not recorded). Some clones in this sample may be carry-over from other donors' samples. The conserved cysteine and the conserved F or W are not part of the CDR3 here. Each record gives: V gene, J gene, D gene, CDR3 protein. The D gene is left open where the match is weak.

>TRBV4-1|TRBJ2-1|-
ASSQDLWGSSYNEQF
>TRBV7-6|TRBJ1-1|-
ASSQTARARYEAF
>TRBV5-6|TRBJ2-3|-
ASSGFYEAGAVDTQY
>TRBV6-5|TRBJ2-2|TRBD1
ASSYQRQGGTGELF
>TRBV7-6|TRBJ2-1|TRBD2
ASSLGLAGCNEQF
>TRBV7-6|TRBJ2-7|TRBD2
AVVELAGVEQY
>TRBV19|TRBJ2-1|-
ASRDHEPSKQF
>TRBV4-3|TRBJ2-1|TRBD2
ASSQEREASNEQF
>TRBV27|TRBJ1-5|TRBD1
ASSTKTGGGNQPQH
>TRBV25-1|TRBJ1-1|-
ASSDTRGLAREKRTEAF
>TRBV15|TRBJ2-7|-
ATSSSFGKQY
>TRBV28|TRBJ1-1|TRBD1
ASRNRGENTEAF
>TRBV5-1|TRBJ1-4|-
ASSQRQDLNEKLF
>TRBV5-6|TRBJ2-1|TRBD1
ASSLEFGTGDYNEQF
>TRBV4-3|TRBJ2-6|-
ASSQDTVGSPGANVLT
>TRBV11-2|TRBJ1-1|-
ASSWPRDGTEAF
>TRBV23-1|TRBJ1-5|TRBD1
ASSQALRTGRSVSNQPQH
>TRBV12-3/TRBV12-4|TRBJ2-7|-
ASSSGPSSEQY
>TRBV7-3|TRBJ2-2|-
ASSLSGGELF
>TRBV4-1|TRBJ2-3|-
ASSGRDTQY
>TRBV27|TRBJ2-2|-
ASSWTNTGELF
>TRBV9|TRBJ1-2|-
ASSAAGFYGYT